The 2 T cell receptor beta chains below were found in one sample sequenced in a study of cytomegalovirus exposure and HLA in healthy donors. PCR involved 60 Vbeta and 13 Jbeta primers. Using immunoSEQ multiplex PCR, the repertoire was profiled, and TCRdb retains in-frame clones only, with some absent. The profile shows around 120,000 clones, over 80% of them singletons. Sequencing input: PBMCs. Receptors were obtained from a boy younger than 18 in good health and CMV-seronegative.

In DNA, the CDR3 is TGCGCCAGCAGCAGGTTTTCAGGGGAACTAAGGGGTGGCTACACCTTC. This sequence encodes CASSRFSGELRGGYTF. This sequence joins TRBV4-1 and TRBJ1-2, with D possibly matching TRBD1 (6 bases). This CDR3 spans 16 amino acids. V was pared by 5 bases and J by 7 bases, with 23 bases between. Germline V lookup: CDR1 MGHRA, CDR2 YSYEKL.

The V and J genes are TRBV2 and TRBJ2-3; maybe TRBD2 (5 bases). CDR3 size: 16 residues. Germline assignment: CDR1 SNHLY and CDR2 FYNNEI. The ends were cut back, 4 bases at V and 0 bases at J, with 14 bases in the middle. The CDR3 sequence: CASSVLGKGSTDTQYF. The CDR3 bases are TGTGCCAGCAGTGTACTAGGGAAGGGTAGCACAGATACGCAGTATTTT.